This TCR beta chain is drawn from a study of cytomegalovirus exposure and HLA in healthy donors (dated by TCRdb to between 2016 and 2019). About the full investigation: The 666 repertoires of the first cohort and the 110 or so validation repertoires were produced on the same platform, according to a later analysis. A separate validation cohort of roughly 130 different subjects was used in addition to the 666-subject first cohort. The study aimed to test whether cataloging public T cell receptors could reveal signatures of past pathogen exposure. To predict cytomegalovirus infection status, the study brought together high-throughput TCR immunosequencing, statistical association of individual TCRs with disease status, and machine learning. What the authors observed across the whole study: It was suggested by the authors that the approach could potentially be generalized to other disease states and immunological phenotypes. The study gave a list of 150 to 200 TCR beta chains associated with cytomegalovirus. The validation cohort had no HLA typing available for a later analysis, so co-occurrence within that cohort was assessed over all 120 repertoires. Across donors, most TCR sequences were observed very rarely, whereas some public TCRs were present in many individuals. A few of the identified cytomegalovirus-associated TCR beta chains were confirmed in vitro to be specific for cytomegalovirus antigens. Subsequent analysis determined that TCRs grouped into clusters in the first cohort also showed a tendency toward co-occurrence across the roughly 120 validation repertoires, and approximately 94% of cluster scores exceeded 0. In both the original and validation cohorts, the classifier was reported to diagnose cytomegalovirus status with high specificity and sensitivity.

The library was produced with the immunoSEQ multiplex PCR assay. As for the original processing: A statistical classification framework was built to diagnose cytomegalovirus status from the catalog of TCR beta chain sequences. Sourced from immuneACCESS, this table was stored by TCRdb with only in-frame sequences that have V and J called. A share of the clones is absent; for the studies checked, an unresolved V gene accounts for under half, and the remainder has no known explanation. V, J and clone size were drawn from that table, and D and trimming were deduced from the DNA. The table for this sample lists approximately 200,000 clones; around nine tenths of them were counted only once. The ten top clones hold approximately 1.1% of the sample. Turning to this clone: Its antigen target is currently unknown. No base quality values were provided; no much bigger clone lies one nucleotide off.

The donors were included in the validation cohort of some 110 subjects, a group kept apart from the roughly 700-subject first cohort. The CDR3, cysteine through phenylalanine, is 14 amino acids long. The sequence is cut down to CDR3 DNA, 42 bases in frame from base 1. At the junction V is shortened by 5 bases and J by 14 bases, with 19 bases in between. The germline V gene (reference sequence) sets CDR1 to MNHEY and CDR2 to SMNVEV. Specimen: PBMCs. The source is a woman aged 18-35 years in good health and CMV-seronegative. The chain uses TRBV27 and TRBJ1-6; a tentative D match to TRBD1 spans 5 bases. The nucleotide sequence is given as TGTGCCAGCAGTCCCCCGGCGGGGCTCTCTACCCTCCACTTT. This encodes CASSPPAGLSTLHF.